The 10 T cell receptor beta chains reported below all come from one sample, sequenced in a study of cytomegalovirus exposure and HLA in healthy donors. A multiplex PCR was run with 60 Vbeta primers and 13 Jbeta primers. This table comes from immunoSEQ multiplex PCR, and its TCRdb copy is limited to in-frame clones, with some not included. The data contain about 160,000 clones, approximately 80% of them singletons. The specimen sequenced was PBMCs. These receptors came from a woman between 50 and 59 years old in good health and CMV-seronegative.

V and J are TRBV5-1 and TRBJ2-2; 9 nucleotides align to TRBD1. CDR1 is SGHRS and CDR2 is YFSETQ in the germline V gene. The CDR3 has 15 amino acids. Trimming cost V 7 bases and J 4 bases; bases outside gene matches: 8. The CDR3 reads CASGIRQGGTGELFF. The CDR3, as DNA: TGCGCCAGCGGCATCAGACAGGGGGGCACCGGGGAGCTGTTTTTT.

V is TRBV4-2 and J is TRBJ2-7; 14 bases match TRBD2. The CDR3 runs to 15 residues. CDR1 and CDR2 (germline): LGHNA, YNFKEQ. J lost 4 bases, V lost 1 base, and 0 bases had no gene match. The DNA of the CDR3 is TGTGCCAGCAGCCAAGGACTAGCGGGAGGGTACGAGCAGTACTTC. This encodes CASSQGLAGGYEQYF.

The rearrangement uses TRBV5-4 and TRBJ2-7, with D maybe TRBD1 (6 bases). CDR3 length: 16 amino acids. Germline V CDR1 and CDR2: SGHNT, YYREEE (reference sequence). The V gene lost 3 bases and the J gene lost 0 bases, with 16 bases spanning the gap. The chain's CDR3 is CASSSKDRQASYEQYF. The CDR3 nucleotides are TGTGCCAGCAGCTCCAAAGACAGGCAAGCCTCCTACGAGCAGTACTTC.

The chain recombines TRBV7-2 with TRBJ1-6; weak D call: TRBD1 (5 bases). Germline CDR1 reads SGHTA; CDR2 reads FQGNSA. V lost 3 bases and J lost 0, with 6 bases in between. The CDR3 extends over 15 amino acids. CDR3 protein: CASSFDSSYNSPLHF. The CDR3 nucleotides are TGTGCCAGCAGCTTCGACAGCTCCTATAATTCACCCCTCCACTTT.

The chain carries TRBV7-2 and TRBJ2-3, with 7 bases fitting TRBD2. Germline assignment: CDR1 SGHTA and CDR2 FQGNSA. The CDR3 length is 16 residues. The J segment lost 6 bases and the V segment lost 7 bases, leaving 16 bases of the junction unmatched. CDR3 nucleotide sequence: TGTGCCAGCACCACTCCCCAGTCGGGGGGTGGGGATACGCAGTATTTT. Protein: CASTTPQSGGGDTQYF.

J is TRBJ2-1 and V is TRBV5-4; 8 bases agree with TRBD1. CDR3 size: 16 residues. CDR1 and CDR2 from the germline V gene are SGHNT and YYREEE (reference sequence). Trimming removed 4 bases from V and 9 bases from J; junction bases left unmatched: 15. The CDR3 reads CASSPGQGRMSSEQFF. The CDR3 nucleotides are TGTGCCAGCAGCCCTGGACAGGGTCGTATGAGTAGTGAGCAGTTCTTC.

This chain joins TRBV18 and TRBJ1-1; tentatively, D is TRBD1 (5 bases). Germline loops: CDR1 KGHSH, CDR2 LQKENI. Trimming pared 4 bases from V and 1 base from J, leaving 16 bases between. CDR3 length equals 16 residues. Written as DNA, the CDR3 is TGTGCCAGCTCACTTGGCCTAGGGGCAGGGAACACTGAAGCTTTCTTT. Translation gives CASSLGLGAGNTEAFF.

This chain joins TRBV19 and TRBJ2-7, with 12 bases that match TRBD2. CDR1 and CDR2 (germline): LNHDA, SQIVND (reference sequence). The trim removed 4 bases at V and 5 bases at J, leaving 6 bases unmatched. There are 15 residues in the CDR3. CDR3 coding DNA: TGTGCCAGTAGTAAAACTAGCGGGGGGCGGGACGAGCAGTACTTC. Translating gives CASSKTSGGRDEQYF.

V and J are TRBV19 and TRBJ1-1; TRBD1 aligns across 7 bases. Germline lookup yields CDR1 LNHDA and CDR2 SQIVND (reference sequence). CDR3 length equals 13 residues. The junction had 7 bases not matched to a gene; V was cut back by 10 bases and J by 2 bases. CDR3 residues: CATLGQFNTEAFF. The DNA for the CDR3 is TGTGCCACCTTGGGACAGTTTAACACTGAAGCTTTCTTT. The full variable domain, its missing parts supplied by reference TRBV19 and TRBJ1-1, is DGGITQSPKYLFRKEGQNVTLSCEQNLNHDAMYWYRQDPGQGLRLIYYSQIVNDFQKGDIAEGYSVSREKKESFPLTVTSAQKNPTAFYLCATLGQFNTEAFFGQGTRLTVV.

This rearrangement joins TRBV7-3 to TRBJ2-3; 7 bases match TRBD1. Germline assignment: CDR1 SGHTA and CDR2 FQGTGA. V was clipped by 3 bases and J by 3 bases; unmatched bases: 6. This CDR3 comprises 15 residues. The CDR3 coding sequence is TGTGCCAGCAGCTTTGAGGCAGGGGGAACAGATACGCAGTATTTT. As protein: CASSFEAGGTDTQYF.